This T cell receptor (beta chain) stems from a study of blood T cell repertoires in COVID-19. Study background: Sources were T cells, B-cell-depleted T cells, or PBMCs; the material itself was cDNA or gDNA.

Seattle patients were enrolled during active infection and followed longitudinally. As processed by the authors: It was from reference gene primer amplification that nucleated cell counts were estimated. TCRdb keeps only in-frame clones here, not all; method: immunoSEQ multiplex PCR. Clone size and the V and J calls come from that table; the DNA yielded D and trimming. This sample carries under 200,000 clones, roughly 80% of them seen once, and the ten largest clones take approximately 7.8%. This clone is a singleton in its sample. This CDR3 comprises 15 residues. CDR1 is LGHDT, CDR2 YNNKEL, per germline (reference sequence). V lost 1 base, J lost 4 bases, and 6 bases stayed unmatched.

The chain recombines TRBV3-1 (or the pseudogene TRBV3-2) with TRBJ2-5; TRBD1 aligns across 7 bases. This clonotype originated in a woman in her sixties with COVID-19, enrolled during active disease. The sequencing input was peripheral blood. CDR3 protein: CASSQARGRGETQYF. In DNA form, the CDR3 reads TGTGCCAGCAGCCAAGCTAGGGGGCGAGGAGAGACCCAGTACTTC.